This T cell receptor (beta chain) appears in the sequencing data of a study of blood T cell repertoires in COVID-19. Study background: Acute and convalescent COVID-19 specimens originated in the United States, Italy and Spain. T cells, B-cell-depleted T cells, or PBMCs provided the cDNA or gDNA that served as material.

CDR1 is SGHAT and CDR2 is FQNNGV in the germline V gene. CDR3 size: 15 residues. V lost 1 base, J lost 1 base, and 2 bases stayed unmatched. The authors' processing: Estimated nucleated cell counts came from reference gene primer amplification. The table came from immunoSEQ multiplex PCR; TCRdb's copy has only in-frame clones and leaves some out. D and trimming come from the DNA, and the V and J calls and clone size come from that table. The sample records tens of thousands of clones, about nine tenths being singletons. The sequence was collected from a human donor in a cohort sampled during active COVID-19. Sequenced sample: peripheral blood. The V call is TRBV11-2, the J call TRBJ2-5; 8 bases align to TRBD2. Here the CDR3 reads CASSLGGTSQETQYF. The DNA of the CDR3 is TGTGCCAGCAGCTTAGGGGGGACTAGCCAAGAGACCCAGTACTTC.